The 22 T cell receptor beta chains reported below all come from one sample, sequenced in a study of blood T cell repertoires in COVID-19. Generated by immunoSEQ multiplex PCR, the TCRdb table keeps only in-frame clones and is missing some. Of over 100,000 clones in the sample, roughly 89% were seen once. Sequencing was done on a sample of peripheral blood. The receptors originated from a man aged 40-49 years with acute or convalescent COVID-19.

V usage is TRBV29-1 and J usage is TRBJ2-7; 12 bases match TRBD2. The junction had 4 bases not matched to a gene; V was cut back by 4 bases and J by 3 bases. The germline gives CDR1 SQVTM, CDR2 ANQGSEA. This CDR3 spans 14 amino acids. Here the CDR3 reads CSVVGLAGSYEQYF. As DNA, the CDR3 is TGCAGCGTTGTAGGACTAGCGGGAAGCTACGAGCAGTACTTC.

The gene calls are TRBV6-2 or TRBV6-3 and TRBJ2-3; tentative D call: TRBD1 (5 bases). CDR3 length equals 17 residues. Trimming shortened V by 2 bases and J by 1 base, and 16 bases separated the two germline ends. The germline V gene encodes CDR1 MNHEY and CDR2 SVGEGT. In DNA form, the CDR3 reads TGTGCCAGCAGTTACATCAGGGTCCCATCACGCACAGATACGCAGTATTTT. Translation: CASSYIRVPSRTDTQYF.

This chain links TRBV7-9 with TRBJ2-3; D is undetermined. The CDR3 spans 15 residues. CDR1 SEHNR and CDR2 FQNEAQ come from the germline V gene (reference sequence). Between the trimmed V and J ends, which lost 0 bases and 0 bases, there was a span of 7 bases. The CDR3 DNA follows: TGTGCCAGCAGCTTAGCGGCGGCTAGCACAGATACGCAGTATTTT. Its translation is CASSLAAASTDTQYF. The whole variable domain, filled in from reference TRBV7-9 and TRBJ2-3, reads DTGVSQNPRHKITKRGQNVTFRCDPISEHNRLYWYRQTLGQGPEFLTYFQNEAQLEKSRLLSDRFSAERPKGSFSTLEIQRTEQGDSAMYLCASSLAAASTDTQYFGPGTRLTVL.

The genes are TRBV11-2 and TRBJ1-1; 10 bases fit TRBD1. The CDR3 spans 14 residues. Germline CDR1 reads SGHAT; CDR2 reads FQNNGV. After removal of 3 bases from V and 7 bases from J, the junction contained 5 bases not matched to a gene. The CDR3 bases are TGTGCCAGCAGCTTCCCGGGACAGGGGAATGAAGCTTTCTTT. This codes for CASSFPGQGNEAFF.

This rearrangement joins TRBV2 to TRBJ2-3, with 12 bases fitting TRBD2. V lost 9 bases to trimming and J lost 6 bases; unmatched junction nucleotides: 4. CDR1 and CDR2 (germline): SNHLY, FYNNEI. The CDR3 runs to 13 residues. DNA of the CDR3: TGTGCCAGTCGGACTAGCGGGAAGGATACGCAGTATTTT. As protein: CASRTSGKDTQYF. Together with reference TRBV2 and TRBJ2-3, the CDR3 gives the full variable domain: EPEVTQTPSHQVTQMGQEVILRCVPISNHLYFYWYRQILGQKVEFLVSFYNNEISEKSEIFDDQFSVERPDGSNFTLKIRSTKLEDSAMYFCASRTSGKDTQYFGPGTRLTVL.

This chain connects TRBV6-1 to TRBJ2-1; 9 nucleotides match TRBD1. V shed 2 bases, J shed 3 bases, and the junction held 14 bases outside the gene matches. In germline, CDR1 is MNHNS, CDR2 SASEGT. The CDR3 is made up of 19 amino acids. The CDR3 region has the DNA TGTGCCAGCAGTGAATCAGCCCTGGGGGGACAGGGAAGCTACAATGAGCAGTTCTTC. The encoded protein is CASSESALGGQGSYNEQFF.

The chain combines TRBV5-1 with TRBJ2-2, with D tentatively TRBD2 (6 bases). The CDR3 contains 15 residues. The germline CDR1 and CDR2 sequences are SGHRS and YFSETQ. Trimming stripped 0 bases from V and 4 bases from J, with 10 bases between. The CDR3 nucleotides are TGCGCCAGCAGCTTGGAGCTAGCGAGCACCGGGGAGCTGTTTTTT. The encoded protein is CASSLELASTGELFF.

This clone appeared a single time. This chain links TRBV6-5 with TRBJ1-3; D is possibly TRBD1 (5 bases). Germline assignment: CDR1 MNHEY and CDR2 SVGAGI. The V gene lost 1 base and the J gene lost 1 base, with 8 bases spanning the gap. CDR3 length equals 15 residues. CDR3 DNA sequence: TGTGCCAGCAGTTACTTTCAGGGTTCTGGAAACACCATATATTTT. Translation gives CASSYFQGSGNTIYF.

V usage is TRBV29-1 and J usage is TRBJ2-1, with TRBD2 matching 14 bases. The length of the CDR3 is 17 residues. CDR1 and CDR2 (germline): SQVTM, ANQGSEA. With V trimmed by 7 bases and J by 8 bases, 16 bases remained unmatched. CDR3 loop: CSAQTTSGRASVHEQFF. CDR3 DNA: TGCAGCGCACAAACGACTAGCGGGAGGGCTTCTGTCCATGAGCAGTTCTTC.

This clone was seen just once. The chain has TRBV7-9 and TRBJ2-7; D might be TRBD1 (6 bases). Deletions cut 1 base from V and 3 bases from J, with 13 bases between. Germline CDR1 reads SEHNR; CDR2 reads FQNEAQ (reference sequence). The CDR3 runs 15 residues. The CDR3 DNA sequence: TGTGCCAGCAGCTTAGTAGGGGGAACGGGCTACGAGCAGTACTTC. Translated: CASSLVGGTGYEQYF.

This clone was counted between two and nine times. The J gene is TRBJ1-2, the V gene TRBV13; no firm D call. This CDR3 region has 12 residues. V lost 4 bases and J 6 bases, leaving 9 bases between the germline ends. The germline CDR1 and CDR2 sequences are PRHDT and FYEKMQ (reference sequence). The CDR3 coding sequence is TGTGCCAGCAGCTACGCGAGAGATGGCTACACCTTC. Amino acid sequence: CASSYARDGYTF.

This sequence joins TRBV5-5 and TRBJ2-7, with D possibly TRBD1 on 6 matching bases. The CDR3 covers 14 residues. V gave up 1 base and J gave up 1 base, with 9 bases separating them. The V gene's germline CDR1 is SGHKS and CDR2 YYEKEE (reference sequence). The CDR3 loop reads CASSLTGNSYEQYF. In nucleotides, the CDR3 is TGTGCCAGCAGCTTGACAGGGAATTCCTACGAGCAGTACTTC. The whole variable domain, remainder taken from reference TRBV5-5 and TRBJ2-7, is DAGVTQSPTHLIKTRGQQVTLRCSPISGHKSVSWYQQVLGQGPQFIFQYYEKEERGRGNFPDRFSARQFPNYSSELNVNALLLGDSALYLCASSLTGNSYEQYFGPGTRLTVT.

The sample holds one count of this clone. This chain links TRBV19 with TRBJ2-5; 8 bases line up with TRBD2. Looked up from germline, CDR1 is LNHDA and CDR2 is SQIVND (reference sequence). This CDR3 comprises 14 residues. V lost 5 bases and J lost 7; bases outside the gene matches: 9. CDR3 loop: CASSANSGVGTQYF. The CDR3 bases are TGTGCCAGTAGTGCGAATAGCGGGGTTGGGACCCAGTACTTC.

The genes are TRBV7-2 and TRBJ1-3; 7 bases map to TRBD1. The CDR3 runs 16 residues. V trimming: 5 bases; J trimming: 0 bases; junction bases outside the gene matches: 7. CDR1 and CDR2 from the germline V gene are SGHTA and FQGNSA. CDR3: CASSPGQLASGNTIYF. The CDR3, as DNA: TGTGCCAGCAGCCCGGGACAGCTCGCCTCTGGAAACACCATATATTTT.

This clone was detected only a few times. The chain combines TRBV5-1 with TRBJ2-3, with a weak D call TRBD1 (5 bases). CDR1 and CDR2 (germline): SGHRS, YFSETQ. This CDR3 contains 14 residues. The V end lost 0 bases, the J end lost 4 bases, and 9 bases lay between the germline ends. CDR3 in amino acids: CASSLEGYPDTQYF. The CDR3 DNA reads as TGCGCCAGCAGCTTGGAGGGGTATCCAGATACGCAGTATTTT.

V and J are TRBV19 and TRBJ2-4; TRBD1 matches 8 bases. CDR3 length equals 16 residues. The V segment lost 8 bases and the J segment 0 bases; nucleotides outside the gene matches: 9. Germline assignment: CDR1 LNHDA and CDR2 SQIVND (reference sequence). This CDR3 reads CASSTAGGQAKNIQYF. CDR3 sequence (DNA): TGTGCCAGTTCCACGGCAGGGGGCCAAGCCAAAAACATTCAGTACTTC. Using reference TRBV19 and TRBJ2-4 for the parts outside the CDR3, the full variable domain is DGGITQSPKYLFRKEGQNVTLSCEQNLNHDAMYWYRQDPGQGLRLIYYSQIVNDFQKGDIAEGYSVSREKKESFPLTVTSAQKNPTAFYLCASSTAGGQAKNIQYFGAGTRLSVL.

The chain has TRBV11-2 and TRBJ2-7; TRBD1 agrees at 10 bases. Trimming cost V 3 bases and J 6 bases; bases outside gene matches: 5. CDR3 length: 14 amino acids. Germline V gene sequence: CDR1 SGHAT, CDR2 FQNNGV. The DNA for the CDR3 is TGTGCCAGCAGCTTGGGGGACAGGGGAAGCGAGCAGTACTTC. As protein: CASSLGDRGSEQYF.

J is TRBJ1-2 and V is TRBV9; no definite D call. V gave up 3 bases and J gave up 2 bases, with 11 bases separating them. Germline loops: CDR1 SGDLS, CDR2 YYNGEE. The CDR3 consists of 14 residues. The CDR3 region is CASSGPGYNYGYTF. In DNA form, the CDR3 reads TGTGCCAGCAGCGGCCCCGGGTACAACTATGGCTACACCTTC.

Written as DNA, the CDR3 is TGTGCCAGCAGCCCATCCAGGGAGGACGAGCAGTACTTC. Translation gives CASSPSREDEQYF. The gene calls are TRBV7-3 and TRBJ2-7; a weak D match, TRBD2 (6 bases). The CDR3 runs to 13 residues. V lost 5 bases to trimming and J lost 5 bases, with 13 bases between them. CDR1 SGHTA and CDR2 FQGTGA come from the germline V gene.

The CDR3 DNA reads TGTGCCAGCAGCTTTCCAAGTCCCGGGACAGGGCTGGCGGGAGGCTACACCTTC. Encoded protein: CASSFPSPGTGLAGGYTF. This chain uses TRBV5-4 with TRBJ1-2; TRBD1 aligns across 9 bases. In germline, CDR1 is SGHNT, CDR2 YYREEE (reference sequence). V dropped 2 bases and J dropped 8; count of bases not matched to a gene: 19. The CDR3 covers 18 residues.

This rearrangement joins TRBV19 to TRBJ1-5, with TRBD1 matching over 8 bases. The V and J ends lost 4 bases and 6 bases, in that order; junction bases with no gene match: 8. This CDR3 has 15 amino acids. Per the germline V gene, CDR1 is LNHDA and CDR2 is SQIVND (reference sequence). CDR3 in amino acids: CASSRAPGGGQPQHF. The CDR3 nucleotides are TGTGCCAGTAGTAGAGCCCCAGGGGGCGGTCAGCCCCAGCATTTT.

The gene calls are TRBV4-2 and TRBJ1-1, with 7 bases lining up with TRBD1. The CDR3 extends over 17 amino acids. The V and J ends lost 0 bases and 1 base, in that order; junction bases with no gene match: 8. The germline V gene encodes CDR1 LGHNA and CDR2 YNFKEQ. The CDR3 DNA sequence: TGTGCCAGCAGCCAAGATGATAAGGGACAGAAGAACACTGAAGCTTTCTTT. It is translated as CASSQDDKGQKNTEAFF.